Detailed here is one T cell receptor beta chain. What it binds is unknown. The CDR3 is made up of 14 amino acids. V was shortened by 4 bases and J by 3 bases, with 13 bases between the two germline ends. Germline V gene lookup returns CDR1 SGHAT and CDR2 FQDESV (reference sequence). The data derive from a study of CD8 T cells in ankylosing spondylitis. Each CDR3 protein is one row after TCRdb ran MiXCR on the 5' RACE reads. The sample consists of 100,000 or so distinct CDR3 sequences, about 8.3% of them appearing once. Study-wide results and caveats: Blood of patients with ankylosing spondylitis appeared to be characterized by a TCR beta motif of eight highly homologous variants. Matched ankylosing spondylitis synovial fluid reportedly showed significant enrichment of disease-linked clones. The disease-linked clones had a CD8+ phenotype and low blood frequencies. Earlier work had already found some motif variants in reactive arthritis synovial fluid and blood.

The clonotype comes from a male donor with ankylosing spondylitis. The sequencing sample was made of blood, either unsorted or a sorted T cell fraction (not recorded which). The chain carries TRBV11-1 and TRBJ2-7, with D possibly TRBD1 on 6 matching bases. The CDR3 is CASSSWAGDYEQYV. The CDR3 DNA sequence: TGTGCCAGCAGCTCATGGGCAGGGGACTACGAGCAGTACGTC.